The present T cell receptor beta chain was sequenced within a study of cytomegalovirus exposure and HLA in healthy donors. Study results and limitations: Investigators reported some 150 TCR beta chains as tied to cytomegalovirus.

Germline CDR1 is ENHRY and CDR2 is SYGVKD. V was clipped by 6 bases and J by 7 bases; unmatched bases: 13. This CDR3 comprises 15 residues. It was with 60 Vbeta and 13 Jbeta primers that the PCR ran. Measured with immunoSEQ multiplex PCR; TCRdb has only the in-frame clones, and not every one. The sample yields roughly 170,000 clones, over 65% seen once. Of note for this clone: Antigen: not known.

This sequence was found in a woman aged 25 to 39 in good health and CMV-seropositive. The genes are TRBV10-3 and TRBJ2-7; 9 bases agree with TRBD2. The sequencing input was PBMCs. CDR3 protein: CAIRGSSGTLVEQYF. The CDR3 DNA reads TGTGCCATCAGGGGGTCTAGCGGGACCTTGGTGGAGCAGTACTTC.